These 20 T cell receptor beta chains came from one sample sequenced in a study of blood T cell repertoires in COVID-19. Using immunoSEQ multiplex PCR, the repertoire was profiled, and TCRdb retains in-frame clones only, with some absent. The sample carries about 140,000 clones, roughly 80% recorded once. The sample was peripheral blood. These receptors all come from a man in his 70s who had recovered from COVID-19.

J is TRBJ2-7 and V is TRBV7-9; D is perhaps TRBD1 (6 bases). Germline CDR1 reads SEHNR; CDR2 reads FQNEAQ (reference sequence). CDR3 length equals 15 residues. With 2 bases removed from V and 2 bases from J, the gap between germline ends came to 13 bases. The CDR3 bases are TGTGCCAGCAGCTTAACCGGAGACAGGACCTACGAGCAGTACTTC. It yields the protein CASSLTGDRTYEQYF.

The chain combines TRBV4-1 with TRBJ2-7; D may be TRBD1 (6 bases). The V end was cut by 2 bases, the J end by 2 bases, with 13 bases between. There are 15 residues in the CDR3. From germline, CDR1 is MGHRA and CDR2 YSYEKL. The CDR3 loop is CASSQSRTVPYEQYF. The CDR3 DNA follows: TGCGCCAGCAGCCAAAGCAGGACAGTTCCCTACGAGCAGTACTTC.

V is TRBV9 and J is TRBJ2-3; TRBD1 is a possible D gene (6 bases). The CDR3 is 14 amino acids. The V end lost 2 bases, the J end lost 4 bases, and 11 bases lay between the germline ends. From germline, CDR1 is SGDLS and CDR2 YYNGEE. As DNA, the CDR3 is TGTGCCAGCAGCGTGCGCAGGGGTCCAGATACGCAGTATTTT. Protein sequence: CASSVRRGPDTQYF.

V gene TRBV11-2 combines with J gene TRBJ2-3, with TRBD2 identical over 14 bases. CDR1 and CDR2 from the germline V gene are SGHAT and FQNNGV. This CDR3 region has 14 residues. V lost 6 bases to trimming and J lost 5 bases; unmatched junction nucleotides: 1. The CDR3 nucleotides are TGTGCCAGCAGGACTAGCGGGAGGGGAGATACGCAGTATTTT. Its translation is CASRTSGRGDTQYF.

The chain carries TRBV6-2 or TRBV6-3 and TRBJ2-1, with 9 nucleotides matching TRBD1. Unmatched junction bases numbered 5, after V lost 4 bases and J lost 7 bases. This CDR3 contains 14 residues. Germline V gene sequence: CDR1 MNHEY, CDR2 SVGEGT. The CDR3 here is CASSWDRVENEQFF. The CDR3 DNA reads as TGTGCCAGCAGTTGGGACAGGGTAGAGAATGAGCAGTTCTTC.

The V gene is TRBV12-3 or TRBV12-4, the J gene TRBJ1-5; D is perhaps TRBD1 (6 bases). V lost 9 bases and J 2 bases, leaving 8 bases between the germline ends. The CDR3 is 12 residues long. CDR3 coding DNA: TGTGCCAGTAGACAGGGCAATCAGCCCCAGCATTTT. As protein: CASRQGNQPQHF.

This chain links TRBV3-1 (or the pseudogene TRBV3-2) with TRBJ2-4; D unresolved. Trimming shortened V by 2 bases and J by 2 bases, and 7 bases separated the two germline ends. The CDR3 consists of 14 residues. CDR1 LGHDT and CDR2 YNNKEL come from the germline V gene (reference sequence). The CDR3 nucleotides read TGTGCCAGCAGCCAATTTCAAACCAAAAACATTCAGTACTTC. The encoded protein is CASSQFQTKNIQYF.

The V gene is TRBV6-2 or TRBV6-3, the J gene TRBJ2-4, with 7 positions matching TRBD2. This CDR3 spans 17 amino acids. The germline V gene encodes CDR1 MNHEY and CDR2 SVGEGT. Losses at the gene ends were 5 bases for V and 2 bases for J; bases not matched to a gene: 12. The CDR3 DNA follows: TGTGCCAGCAGTCCCTTCGGGGGAGGGCCCTCCAAAAACATTCAGTACTTC. Translation: CASSPFGGGPSKNIQYF.

This chain links TRBV29-1 with TRBJ1-3, with 11 bases lining up with TRBD1. The CDR3 covers 14 residues. Germline V lookup: CDR1 SQVTM, CDR2 ANQGSEA. J was trimmed by 3 bases and V by 4 bases; bases with no gene match: 2. The CDR3 DNA reads as TGCAGCGTTGGGGGGACAGGGGGTGGAAACACCATATATTTT. Translating it yields CSVGGTGGGNTIYF.

The J gene is TRBJ2-2, the V gene TRBV12-3 or TRBV12-4; TRBD2 might be the D (6 bases). The CDR3 contains 13 residues. Between the trimmed V and J ends, which lost 2 bases and 7 bases, there was a span of 8 bases. CDR3 in amino acids: CASSLLRDGELFF. Written as DNA, the CDR3 is TGTGCCAGCAGTTTATTGCGGGACGGGGAGCTGTTTTTT.

V is TRBV5-5 and J is TRBJ2-7; TRBD2 matches 11 bases. Germline V gene data show CDR1 as SGHKS and CDR2 as YYEKEE (reference sequence). With 4 bases clipped from V and 11 bases from J, the junction kept 11 bases outside the gene matches. The CDR3 loop spans 14 amino acids. DNA of the CDR3: TGTGCCAGCAGCGGGGGACTAGCGGTTACGAGGGAGTACTTC. Residues: CASSGGLAVTREYF.

J is TRBJ2-7 and V is TRBV6-6, with 8 bases aligning to TRBD1. Losses at the gene ends were 4 bases for V and 1 base for J; bases not matched to a gene: 6. The CDR3 runs to 15 residues. Germline-derived CDR1 and CDR2 are MNHNY and SVGAGI (reference sequence). CDR3 nucleotides: TGTGCCAGCAGTTCGACGGACAGGGTGTCCTACGAGCAGTACTTC. Protein product: CASSSTDRVSYEQYF.

The chain is built from TRBV30 and TRBJ2-4, with a possible D match to TRBD2 (5 bases). The length of the CDR3 is 12 residues. V lost 0 bases and J lost 8, with 8 bases in between. Germline CDR1 and CDR2: GTSNPN and SVGIG (reference sequence). In nucleotides, the CDR3 is TGTGCCTGGAGTGTACTCGGGGACATTCAGTACTTC. Translated, it gives CAWSVLGDIQYF.

The chain combines TRBV5-5 with TRBJ2-3; no firm D call. Trimming stripped 2 bases from V and 4 bases from J, with 5 bases between. The CDR3 length is 12 residues. Germline CDR1 and CDR2: SGHKS and YYEKEE (reference sequence). The CDR3 DNA follows: TGTGCCAGCAGCTTAGAGGCAGATACGCAGTATTTT. Protein product: CASSLEADTQYF.

This chain links TRBV5-4 with TRBJ2-4; 12 nucleotides match TRBD2. Germline trimming cut 10 bases from V and 0 bases from J; bases unmatched to any gene: 11. This CDR3 is built from 17 residues. Germline V CDR1 and CDR2: SGHNT, YYREEE (reference sequence). The CDR3 DNA sequence: TGTGCCGTTGGACGGACTAGCGGGGCCTTAGCCAAAAACATTCAGTACTTC. Its protein is CAVGRTSGALAKNIQYF. The full variable domain, its missing parts supplied by reference TRBV5-4 and TRBJ2-4, is ETGVTQSPTHLIKTRGQQVTLRCSSQSGHNTVSWYQQALGQGPQFIFQYYREEENGRGNFPPRFSGLQFPNYSSELNVNALELDDSALYLCAVGRTSGALAKNIQYFGAGTRLSVL.

The table lists this clone with a few counts. The rearrangement links TRBV11-2 to TRBJ2-2, with 13 bases that match TRBD2. CDR1 and CDR2 (germline): SGHAT, FQNNGV. The CDR3 consists of 19 residues. V lost 4 bases, J lost 4 bases, and 12 bases stayed unmatched. The CDR3 region is CASSYGLAGVTRFTGELFF. The CDR3 nucleotides are TGTGCCAGCAGCTATGGACTAGCGGGAGTAACGAGGTTCACCGGGGAGCTGTTTTTT.

The J gene is TRBJ1-2, the V gene TRBV19; D gene ambiguous. CDR1 is LNHDA, CDR2 SQIVND, per germline (reference sequence). CDR3 size: 12 residues. V gave up 7 bases and J gave up 0 bases, with 6 bases separating them. CDR3 bases: TGTGCCAGTAAAGCGTCTAACTATGGCTACACCTTC. Protein sequence: CASKASNYGYTF.

This clone turned up a few times. The chain links TRBV5-6 to TRBJ2-5; D gene unclear. Trimming took off 0 bases at V and 0 bases at J, with 3 bases between the two ends. Germline assignment: CDR1 SGHDT and CDR2 YYEEEE. The CDR3 totals 13 residues. The CDR3 loop is CASSLVDQETQYF. In nucleotides, the CDR3 is TGTGCCAGCAGCTTGGTCGACCAAGAGACCCAGTACTTC.

This chain links TRBV7-2 with TRBJ1-3; tentatively, D is TRBD1 (6 bases). Germline V CDR1 and CDR2: SGHTA, FQGNSA. The CDR3 is made up of 15 amino acids. Trimming took off 6 bases at V and 4 bases at J, with 16 bases between the two ends. The CDR3 here is CASSLTQGRGNTIYF. The CDR3 DNA sequence: TGTGCCAGCAGTTTGACCCAGGGGCGCGGAAACACCATATATTTT.

The chain links TRBV7-9 to TRBJ2-3, with TRBD2 as a possible D gene (5 bases). Germline loops: CDR1 SEHNR, CDR2 FQNEAQ (reference sequence). The CDR3 sequence is 17 residues long. V lost 1 base, J lost 0 bases, and 14 bases lay in between. The DNA for the CDR3 is TGTGCCAGCAGCTTAGATATAGAGACTAAGAGCACAGATACGCAGTATTTT. Protein sequence: CASSLDIETKSTDTQYF.